The present T cell receptor (beta chain) was sequenced within a study of T cells after posttransplantation cyclophosphamide. The table came from immunoSEQ multiplex PCR; TCRdb's copy has only in-frame clones and leaves some out. The sample lists 20,000 or so clones, roughly nine tenths seen once, with around 10% in the top ten. Concerning this clone: Its antigen is still unknown.

Treatment was busulfan-fludarabine conditioning, a marrow graft, and cyclophosphamide on days +3 and +4. The study's findings and limits: TRB overlap between skin or GI tissue T cells and blood was limited. Later post-transplant blood repertoires were often dominated by donor CD8+ memory clones.

This CDR3 contains 16 residues. The germline gives CDR1 MNHNY, CDR2 SVGAGI (reference sequence). Trimming at V came to 0 bases and at J to 5 bases, leaving 6 bases not matched to a gene. This specimen was PBMCs, taken after allogeneic stem cell transplant with posttransplant cyclophosphamide. This TCR came from a female patient aged 25-39 years who received an allogeneic stem cell transplant from an unrelated donor, was CMV-positive, and had no GVHD. Part of the T cells may come from the graft donor. The rearrangement uses TRBV6-6 and TRBJ1-2; 10 nucleotides align to TRBD1. The CDR3 DNA follows: TGTGCCAGCAGTTACTCGACGACAGGGGGCGGGTATGGCTACACCTTC. Residues: CASSYSTTGGGYGYTF.